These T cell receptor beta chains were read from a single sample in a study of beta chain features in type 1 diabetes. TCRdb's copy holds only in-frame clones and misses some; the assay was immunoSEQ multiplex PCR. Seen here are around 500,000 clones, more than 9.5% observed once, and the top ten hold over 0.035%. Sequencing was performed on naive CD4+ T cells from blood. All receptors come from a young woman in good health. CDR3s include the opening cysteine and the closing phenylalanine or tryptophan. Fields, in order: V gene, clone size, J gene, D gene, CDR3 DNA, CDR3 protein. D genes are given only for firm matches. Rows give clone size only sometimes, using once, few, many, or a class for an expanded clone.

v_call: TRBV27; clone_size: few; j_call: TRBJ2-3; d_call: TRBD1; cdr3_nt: TGTGCCAGCAGTATACTCGGGACAGGGGGCAAGAGGAATACGCAGTATTTT; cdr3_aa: CASSILGTGGKRNTQYF
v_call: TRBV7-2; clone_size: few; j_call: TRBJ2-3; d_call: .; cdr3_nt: TGTGCCAGCAGCTCCCGGAGGGCAGATACGCAGTATTTT; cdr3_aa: CASSSRRADTQYF
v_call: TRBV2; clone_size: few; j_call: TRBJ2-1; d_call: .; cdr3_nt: TGTGCCAGCAGACCAACTAGGAATGAGCAGTTCTTC; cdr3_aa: CASRPTRNEQFF
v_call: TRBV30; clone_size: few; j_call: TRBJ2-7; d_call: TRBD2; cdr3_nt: TGTGCCTGGAGGGCGACTAGCGGGAGTAGATCCTACGAGCAGTACTTC; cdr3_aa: CAWRATSGSRSYEQYF
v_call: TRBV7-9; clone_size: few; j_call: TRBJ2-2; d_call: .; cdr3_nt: TGTGCCAGCACCAGAGGGGGACACCGAGTTTTGAACACCGGGGAGCTGTTTTTT; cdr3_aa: CASTRGGHRVLNTGELFF
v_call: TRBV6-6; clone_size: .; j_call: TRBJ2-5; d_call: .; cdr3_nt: TGTGCCAGCAGTTCAACTAAGCCAAAAGAGACCCAGTACTTC; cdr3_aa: CASSSTKPKETQYF
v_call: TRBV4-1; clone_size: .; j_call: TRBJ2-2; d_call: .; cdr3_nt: TGCGCCAGCAGCGCAGGGGCTATAAACACCGGGGAGCTGTTTTTT; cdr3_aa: CASSAGAINTGELFF
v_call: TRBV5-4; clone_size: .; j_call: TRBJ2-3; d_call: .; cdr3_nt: TGTGCCAGCAGAACGGACAGCACAGATACGCAGTATTTT; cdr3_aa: CASRTDSTDTQYF
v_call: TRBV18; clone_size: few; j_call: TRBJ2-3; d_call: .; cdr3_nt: TGTGCCAGCTCCATGGCTAGCACAGATACGCAGTATTTT; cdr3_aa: CASSMASTDTQYF
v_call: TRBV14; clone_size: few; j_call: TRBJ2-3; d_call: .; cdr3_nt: TGTGCCAGCAGCCTCCTAGGACGGGGTAGGGAGGCAGATACGCAGTATTTT; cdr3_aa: CASSLLGRGREADTQYF
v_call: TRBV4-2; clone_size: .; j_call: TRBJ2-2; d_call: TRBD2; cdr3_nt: TGTGCCAGCAACAGAGGGACTAGTTGGGCCGGGGAGCTGTTTTTT; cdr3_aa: CASNRGTSWAGELFF
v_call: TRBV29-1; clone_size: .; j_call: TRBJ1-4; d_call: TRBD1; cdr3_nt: TGCAGCGCCCGGCAGGGGGGAAGGTCGGGTAATGAAAAACTGTTTTTT; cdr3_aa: CSARQGGRSGNEKLFF
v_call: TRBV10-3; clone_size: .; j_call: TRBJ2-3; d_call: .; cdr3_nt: TGTGCCATCAGTGAAGGTAGACAGTATACAGATACGCAGTATTTT; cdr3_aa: CAISEGRQYTDTQYF
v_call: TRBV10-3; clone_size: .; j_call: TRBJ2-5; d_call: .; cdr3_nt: TGTGCCATCGCGGGCAGCTTAGCAGAGACCCAGTACTTC; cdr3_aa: CAIAGSLAETQYF
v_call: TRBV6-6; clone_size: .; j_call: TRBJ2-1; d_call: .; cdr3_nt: TGTGCCAGCAGCGAAGACAGGCCTTCCTACAATGAGCAGTTCTTC; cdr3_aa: CASSEDRPSYNEQFF
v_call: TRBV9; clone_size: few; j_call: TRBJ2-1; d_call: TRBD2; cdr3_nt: TGTGCCAGCAGCGCCGGGAGGGCTCCGTACAATGAGCAGTTCTTC; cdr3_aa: CASSAGRAPYNEQFF
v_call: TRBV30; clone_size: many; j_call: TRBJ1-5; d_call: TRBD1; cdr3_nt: TGTGCCTGGACCGGACAGGGCAATCAGCCCCAGCATTTT; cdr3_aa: CAWTGQGNQPQHF